The next 22 T cell receptor beta chains were all read from a single sample in a study of T cells in Graves' hyperthyroidism and ophthalmopathy. RNA transcripts served as the template for amplifying TCR beta CDR3 regions. The HTBI set primed first-round TCR CDR3 RT-PCR. MiXCR, applied by TCRdb to the multiplex PCR reads, yields one record per CDR3 protein. The repertoire consists of hundreds of thousands of distinct CDR3 sequences, with approximately 40% occurring once and the leading ten covering 8.9%. Specimen: blood. Receptors originate from a man aged 18 to 35 with Graves' hyperthyroidism.

The chain couples TRBV2 to TRBJ2-7; 12 bases align to TRBD2. The germline V gene has CDR1 SNHLY and CDR2 FYNNEI. Germline trimming cut 0 bases from V and 2 bases from J; bases unmatched to any gene: 14. The CDR3 runs to 20 residues. CDR3 residues: CASSEALRLAGGQVAYEQYF. Written as DNA, the CDR3 is TGTGCCAGCAGTGAAGCACTACGGCTAGCGGGGGGGCAGGTCGCCTACGAGCAGTACTTC. Variable domain in full (rest from reference TRBV2 and TRBJ2-7): EPEVTQTPSHQVTQMGQEVILRCVPISNHLYFYWYRQILGQKVEFLVSFYNNEISEKSEIFDDQFSVERPDGSNFTLKIRSTKLEDSAMYFCASSEALRLAGGQVAYEQYFGPGTRLTVT.

The sample holds many counts of this clonotype. V usage is TRBV7-3 and J usage is TRBJ1-2, with D perhaps TRBD1 (6 bases). This CDR3 spans 15 amino acids. Deletions cut 6 bases from V and 4 bases from J, with 18 bases between. The germline gives CDR1 SGHTA, CDR2 FQGTGA. CDR3 loop: CASSPWTALTYGYTF. CDR3 DNA: TGTGCCAGCAGTCCATGGACAGCCCTTACCTATGGCTACACCTTC.

The chain joins TRBV7-9 to TRBJ1-5, with D perhaps matching TRBD1 (5 bases). Germline CDR1 and CDR2: SEHNR and FQNEAQ (reference sequence). V was shortened by 5 bases and J by 2 bases, with 19 bases between the two germline ends. The CDR3 is made up of 17 amino acids. The CDR3 is CASSPGPRGGGNQPQHF. CDR3 in DNA: TGTGCCAGCAGCCCCGGCCCCCGCGGGGGGGGCAATCAGCCCCAGCATTTT.

Of note for this clonotype: One end of the junction does not line up with germline, which may come from a read error. V usage is TRBV15 and J usage is TRBJ2-3; possibly TRBD2 for D (5 bases). The germline V gene has CDR1 LNHNV and CDR2 YYDKDF (reference sequence). This CDR3 has 15 residues. CDR3 in amino acids: CATSIGEGSTDAQYF. In DNA form, the CDR3 reads TGTGCCACCAGTATTGGGGAAGGGAGCACAGATGCGCAGTATTTT.

In this sample, this clonotype turned up many times. Mismatch with germline at one junction end may stem from a read error. The rearrangement links TRBV2 to TRBJ1-5, with D perhaps matching TRBD1 (5 bases). CDR1 is SNHLY and CDR2 is FYNNEI in the germline V gene. The CDR3 totals 15 residues. The CDR3: CASREGDLGNQPQHF. In DNA, the CDR3 is TGTGCCAGCAGGGAAGGGGACTTGGGCAATCAGCCCCAGCATTTT.

The V gene is TRBV9, the J gene TRBJ2-7; D might be TRBD1 (5 bases). Germline CDR1 and CDR2: SGDLS and YYNGEE. The CDR3 totals 15 residues. Trimming cost V 1 base and J 0 bases, with 11 bases left between them. CDR3 DNA sequence: TGTGCCAGCAGCGTAACAGGCCTATCCTCCTACGAGCAGTACTTC. Encoded protein: CASSVTGLSSYEQYF.

The chain carries TRBV11-2 and TRBJ2-7; 7 bases match TRBD1. The CDR3 covers 15 residues. Germline CDR1 is SGHAT and CDR2 is FQNNGV. With V trimmed by 4 bases and J by 2 bases, 8 bases remained unmatched. The CDR3 here is CASSSSGTATYEQYF. The DNA for the CDR3 is TGTGCCAGCAGCTCCTCCGGGACAGCCACCTACGAGCAGTACTTC.

This clonotype occurred many times. The genes are TRBV19 and TRBJ1-1; D unclear. This CDR3 is built from 14 residues. V dropped 5 bases and J dropped 6 bases, with 16 bases sitting between them. Germline CDR1 LNHDA, CDR2 SQIVND (reference sequence). The CDR3 spells CASSLGLGPAEAFF. Here the CDR3 DNA reads TGTGCCAGTAGTCTCGGACTTGGACCAGCTGAAGCTTTCTTT.

V and J are TRBV12-3 or TRBV12-4 and TRBJ1-2; possible D gene TRBD1, 5 bases. This CDR3 spans 14 amino acids. V was clipped by 4 bases and J by 3 bases, with 12 bases between them. CDR3 nucleotide sequence: TGTGCCAGCAGTTCCCCGGGGGAATACTATGGCTACACCTTC. This gives the protein CASSSPGEYYGYTF.

This clonotype was picked up a small number of times. The chain employs TRBV7-6 and TRBJ2-7; tentatively, D is TRBD1 (6 bases). Germline loops: CDR1 SGHVS, CDR2 FNYEAQ. The CDR3 covers 14 residues. V lost 4 bases and J lost 6, with 16 bases in between. The CDR3 DNA sequence: TGTGCCAGCAGCTCTAGAGGGGGTTATGTCGAGCAGTACTTC. This sequence encodes CASSSRGGYVEQYF.

This clonotype was picked up many times. J is TRBJ1-5 and V is TRBV19; D possibly corresponds to TRBD1 (6 bases). V gave up 7 bases and J gave up 3 bases, with 13 bases separating them. From germline, CDR1 is LNHDA and CDR2 SQIVND (reference sequence). There are 14 residues in the CDR3. CDR3 DNA sequence: TGTGCCAGTAAAGGAAGGGGGACCAATCAGCCCCAGCATTTT. Its protein is CASKGRGTNQPQHF.

The chain uses TRBV29-1 and TRBJ2-7; possibly TRBD1 or TRBD2 for D (5 bases each). This CDR3 has 14 amino acids. The V and J ends lost 8 bases and 0 bases respectively, with 17 bases between them. The germline V gene encodes CDR1 SQVTM and CDR2 ANQGSEA. The CDR3 region is CSLGTATLSYEQYF. The DNA of the CDR3 is TGCAGCTTAGGGACCGCCACCCTCTCCTACGAGCAGTACTTC.

This clonotype was detected only a few times. The chain is built from TRBV6-5 and TRBJ1-1; 7 bases line up with TRBD1. Germline V gene sequence: CDR1 MNHEY, CDR2 SVGAGI. V gave up 3 bases and J gave up 5 bases; unmatched junction bases: 12. The CDR3 runs 16 residues. The CDR3 DNA is TGTGCCAGCAGTTATTGGACAGGCGATTCGGCTACTGAAGCTTTCTTT. This codes for CASSYWTGDSATEAFF.

This chain joins TRBV25-1 and TRBJ2-7, with a possible D match to TRBD1 (6 bases). The V end lost 9 bases, the J end lost 4 bases, and 22 bases lay between the germline ends. CDR3 length: 15 amino acids. Germline CDR1 reads MGHDK; CDR2 reads SYGVNS. CDR3 region: CASTGFGGQMYEQYF. As DNA, the CDR3 is TGTGCCAGTACTGGTTTTGGGGGCCAGATGTACGAGCAGTACTTC.

The chain combines TRBV10-1 with TRBJ2-7; TRBD2 aligns across 9 bases. J lost 2 bases, V lost 6 bases, and 8 bases had no gene match. This CDR3 is built from 15 residues. Germline V gene lookup returns CDR1 WNHNN and CDR2 SYGVQD (reference sequence). The CDR3 nucleotides read TGCGCCAGCAGCCAAGCTAGCGGGGAAACCTACGAGCAGTACTTC. Translation: CASSQASGETYEQYF.

This chain uses TRBV10-3 with TRBJ2-7, with 10 bases lining up with TRBD2. The CDR3 has 13 amino acids. The trim removed 6 bases at V and 7 bases at J, leaving 6 bases unmatched. Germline CDR1 ENHRY, CDR2 SYGVKD. The CDR3 DNA sequence: TGTGCCATCAGGGCAGCGGGGGGGCGAGAGCAGTACTTC. It translates to CAIRAAGGREQYF.

This chain uses TRBV9 with TRBJ1-2, with D hard to call. Germline-derived CDR1 and CDR2 are SGDLS and YYNGEE. V dropped 4 bases and J dropped 4 bases, with 23 bases sitting between them. This CDR3 has 17 residues. The CDR3 nucleotides read TGTGCCAGCAGCCCTCCGGGCCACCTAATCCCTTCCTATGGCTACACCTTC. Protein sequence: CASSPPGHLIPSYGYTF.

In its sample, this clonotype was seen many times. The rearrangement links TRBV29-1 to TRBJ1-1, with a weak D call TRBD1 (5 bases). Trimming left V 5 bases short and J 8 bases short, with 9 bases between. This CDR3 comprises 10 residues. The germline gives CDR1 SQVTM, CDR2 ANQGSEA. As DNA, the CDR3 is TGCAGCGTTTCAAGGGGAGAAGCTTTCTTT. It codes for CSVSRGEAFF.

This clonotype was observed at least ten times. The chain has TRBV7-9 and TRBJ2-7; D perhaps matches TRBD1 (5 bases). With 0 bases removed from V and 5 bases from J, the gap between germline ends came to 11 bases. The CDR3 is made up of 14 amino acids. In germline, CDR1 is SEHNR, CDR2 FQNEAQ (reference sequence). The CDR3 bases are TGTGCCAGCAGCTTAGCGAACAGGATGGACGAGCAGTACTTC. Its protein product is CASSLANRMDEQYF.

The chain joins TRBV11-2 to TRBJ2-7, with 9 bases that match TRBD2. CDR3 length equals 16 residues. Trimming cost V 3 bases and J 3 bases; bases outside gene matches: 9. Per the germline V gene, CDR1 is SGHAT and CDR2 is FQNNGV. CDR3 sequence (DNA): TGTGCCAGCAGCTTGGGTATAGCGGGGGACTACTACGAGCAGTACTTC. This codes for CASSLGIAGDYYEQYF.

A note on this clonotype: The junction does not match germline at one end; this may be a read error. The rearrangement links TRBV29-1 to TRBJ1-1; 10 nucleotides match TRBD1. The CDR3 loop spans 14 amino acids. Germline CDR1 is SQVTM and CDR2 is ANQGSEA. CDR3 loop: CSVGGQGRVTEAFF. DNA of the CDR3: TGTAGCGTAGGGGGACAGGGGAGGGTGACTGAAGCTTTCTTT.

This clonotype was observed a handful of times. The rearrangement links TRBV12-3 or TRBV12-4 to TRBJ2-2; possible D gene TRBD1, 7 bases. V lost 4 bases and J lost 2, with 17 bases in between. The CDR3 has 17 residues. CDR3: CASSSTRGTANTGELFF. CDR3 DNA: TGTGCCAGCAGTTCGACTCGCGGGACAGCCAACACCGGGGAGCTGTTTTTT.